This section outlines one TCR beta chain sequence together with its context. Random hexamers served to reverse transcribe about 0.45 to 1 ug RNA. TCRdb re-called the immunoSEQ multiplex PCR reads with MiXCR, one entry per CDR3 protein. The sample holds some 190,000 distinct CDR3 sequences, about 95% seen once. The data were obtained in a study of CD8 T cells in Susac syndrome. Per the germline V gene, CDR1 is SGHNT and CDR2 is YYREEE (reference sequence). The CDR3 runs to 15 residues. Losses at the gene ends were 4 bases for V and 4 bases for J; bases not matched to a gene: 7. This clonotype originated in a human donor in good health. This chain connects TRBV5-4 to TRBJ2-1, with 8 nucleotides matching TRBD1. The sequenced sample was CD4+ T cells from PBMCs. The CDR3 loop reads CASSPRDRSYNEQFF. DNA for the CDR3: TGTGCCAGCAGCCCCCGGGACAGGTCATACAATGAGCAGTTCTTC.